The 6 T cell receptor beta chains in this list originate from one sample, sequenced in a study of cytomegalovirus exposure and HLA in healthy donors. PCR involved 60 Vbeta and 13 Jbeta primers. Only in-frame clones appear in the TCRdb table, and some are missing; sequencing was by immunoSEQ multiplex PCR. The sample contains about 59,000 clones, about 81% of which appear only once. The sample taken for sequencing was PBMCs. The receptors shown here come from a man aged 25-45 years in good health and CMV-seropositive.

The rearrangement links TRBV28 to TRBJ2-7, with TRBD2 as a possible D gene (5 bases). V was trimmed by 2 bases and J by 2 bases, leaving 10 bases between them. CDR1 is MDHEN, CDR2 SYDVKM, per germline. This CDR3 comprises 14 residues. CDR3 region: CASSLGVGTYEQYF. In DNA form, the CDR3 reads TGTGCCAGCAGTTTAGGGGTCGGGACCTACGAGCAGTACTTC.

J is TRBJ2-6 and V is TRBV18; D might be TRBD2 (5 bases). Germline V CDR1 and CDR2: KGHSH, LQKENI. V lost 3 bases to trimming and J lost 0 bases, with 6 bases between them. The CDR3 totals 15 residues. The CDR3 loop is CASSPEDSGANVLTF. In DNA, the CDR3 is TGTGCCAGCTCACCGGAGGACTCTGGGGCCAACGTCCTGACTTTC.

The chain employs TRBV28 and TRBJ1-3; the match to TRBD1 covers 8 bases. The CDR3 consists of 15 residues. In germline, CDR1 is MDHEN, CDR2 SYDVKM. The trim removed 8 bases at V and 0 bases at J, leaving 6 bases unmatched. CDR3 in amino acids: CASHRTGNSGNTIYF. The CDR3 DNA sequence: TGTGCCAGCCACCGGACAGGGAACTCTGGAAACACCATATATTTT.

As for this clone: At one of its ends the junction is not consistent with the germline gene, which may arise from a read error. This rearrangement joins TRBV5-1 to TRBJ2-7; a weak D match, TRBD2 (5 bases). This CDR3 region has 14 residues. Germline CDR1 is SGHRS and CDR2 is YFSETQ. The CDR3 DNA sequence: TGCGCCAGCAGCCCGGGCGAGGGTTTCGACGAGCCGTACTTC. It translates to CASSPGEGFDEPYF.

The rearrangement joins TRBV27 to TRBJ1-2; TRBD1 is a possible D gene (5 bases). V lost 8 bases to trimming and J lost 8 bases, with 15 bases between them. Germline V gene data show CDR1 as MNHEY and CDR2 as SMNVEV (reference sequence). The CDR3 contains 12 residues. The CDR3 DNA reads TGTGCCAGCCGGGGGGAGTGGGACGGCTACACCTTC. Protein sequence: CASRGEWDGYTF.

The chain is built from TRBV27 and TRBJ2-5; TRBD1 matches 7 bases. V shed 5 bases and J 2 bases; nucleotides not matched to a gene: 8. The CDR3 consists of 15 residues. The germline CDR1 and CDR2 sequences are MNHEY and SMNVEV (reference sequence). The DNA for the CDR3 is TGTGCCAGCAGTGTGGCCGGGACAGTTCAAGAGACCCAGTACTTC. Protein sequence: CASSVAGTVQETQYF.